The table lists the clone carrying this TCR beta chain with a few counts. Its antigen is unidentified. Germline V gene data show CDR1 as MGHRA and CDR2 as YSYEKL. The CDR3 length is 13 residues. The germline V and J ends were trimmed by 3 bases and 2 bases, with 8 bases remaining between them. PCR amplification relied on 60 Vbeta primers (plus 13 Jbeta primers). Libraries were prepared by immunoSEQ multiplex PCR; TCRdb keeps only in-frame clonotypes and omits some of them. In the table there are 65,000 to 85,000 clones, around 67% of which are singletons. This specimen comes from a study of cytomegalovirus exposure and HLA in healthy donors. Study results and caveats: CMV serostatus alone was available as immune exposure information. In a later analysis, an Asian-associated ancestry cluster reportedly showed fewer N-insertions than the approximately 700-donor mean. TCR beta sequences numbering 15,000 to 20,000 were associated with HLA alleles at 0.05 false discovery rate in a later analysis.

V gene TRBV4-1 combines with J gene TRBJ2-7; perhaps TRBD1 as D (6 bases). The TCR sequence derives from a woman under 40 in good health and CMV-seronegative. Sequences were obtained from PBMCs. The CDR3 DNA follows: TGCGCCAGCAGCCATCCAGGGGCCTACGAGCAGTACTTC. Amino acid sequence: CASSHPGAYEQYF.